The clone carrying this T cell receptor (beta chain) was seen only a few times. This specimen comes from a study of T cells after yellow fever vaccination. V shed 7 bases, J shed 1 base, and the junction held 5 bases outside the gene matches. The length of the CDR3 is 14 residues. The V gene's germline CDR1 is SQVTM and CDR2 ANQGSEA. TCRdb fed the 5' RACE reads into MiXCR, producing one record per CDR3 protein. The sample carries 300,000 to 400,000 distinct CDR3 sequences, 9.5% to 15% recorded once. The starting material was CD4+ T cells sorted from PBMCs, obtained 15 days after the yellow fever booster vaccination. This chain links TRBV29-1 with TRBJ1-4; 8 nucleotides align to TRBD1. This TCR derives from a young man who received the YFV17D yellow fever vaccine. The CDR3 DNA sequence: TGCAGCGCCAGGGGGCACCGAACTAATGAAAAACTGTTTTTT. Translating gives CSARGHRTNEKLFF.